Sequencing of this TCR beta chain was carried out in a study of blood T cells in healthy people across ages. To note about this clonotype: Its target is unknown.

Study-level results: Per-million-T-cell TCR beta diversity fell roughly linearly with age.

CDR3 size: 12 residues. The germline gives CDR1 SGHNT, CDR2 YYREEE (reference sequence). V was clipped by 10 bases and J by 13 bases; unmatched bases: 14. A J-beta primer mix and a sample-barcoded 5' primer were used in a second PCR of roughly 7 to 12 cycles. TCRdb reanalysed the 5' RACE reads using MiXCR and keeps one entry per CDR3 protein. This table has 700,000 to 950,000 distinct CDR3 sequences, 58% appearing once. Sequencing used blood. The V and J genes are TRBV5-4 and TRBJ2-4; 7 bases are shared with TRBD2. This sequence was found in a man in his thirties or forties in good health. Written as DNA, the CDR3 is TGTGCCCGCGAGCGGCCCGCGCGGGGGCAGTACTTC. Translation gives CARERPARGQYF.